The following is a T cell receptor (beta chain) sequence with its context. Its antigen is still unknown. This entry belongs to a study of CXCR3-negative and CXCR3-positive naive CD8 T cells. Overall study context: Across all libraries, TRB reads numbered roughly 140 million, with about 1.5 +/- 0.3 million in each library. Study findings and constraints: Diversity was high in both naive subsets and much lower in memory cells. Most assays were run on fresh PBMCs (CXCR3 expression partially decreased after cryopreservation).

In triplicate, each CD8+ T cell subset was sorted at under 350,000 cells per replicate. UMI-labeled 5' RACE TRB cDNA libraries were prepared from the cells. TCRdb reprocessed the 5' RACE reads and stores each CDR3 protein as one record, lacking DNA. The listing contains 100,000 to 150,000 distinct CDR3 sequences. This TCR came from a human donor in good health. Some clones in this sample may be carry-over from other donors' samples. Sequencing was carried out using naive CXCR3- CD8+ T cells from blood. The subset: CD45RO-CCR7+CD27+CD95- naive CD8+ T cells lacking CXCR3 (TNR3-).

The CDR3 reads CASDPGTGELFF. The chain couples TRBV2 to TRBJ2-2; TCRdb picks TRBD1, but there is no DNA to check that call. Germline V lookup: CDR1 SNHLY, CDR2 FYNNEI. The CDR3 is made up of 12 amino acids.